This T cell receptor (beta chain) was obtained from a study of early T cells in non-severe SARS-CoV-2 infection. Study details: Sequencing input comprised bulk RNA from unsorted whole blood; chain pairing was not available. Findings and caveats of the study: Matching against VDJdb likely underestimated virus-specific expansions, favoring anti-spike CD8.

Trimming removed 4 bases from V and 6 bases from J, with 3 bases in between. CDR1 is SQVTM and CDR2 is ANQGSEA in the germline V gene. The CDR3 loop spans 9 amino acids. This clonotype was counted a few times. Its antigen is still unknown. Researchers attached unique molecular identifiers to individual cDNA molecules. A single record per CDR3 protein comes from TCRdb applying MiXCR to the 5' RACE reads. The sample comprises 40,000 to 55,000 distinct CDR3 sequences, under 30% of which are singletons, and just over 4.5% rests with the top ten. This chain joins TRBV29-1 and TRBJ1-1; D not resolved. The TCR originated in an adult who was a healthcare worker with PCR-confirmed SARS-CoV-2 infection or an uninfected control (not recorded which). The source was whole blood, collected at baseline. The CDR3 region is CSVGPEAFF. The CDR3 DNA is TGCAGCGTTGGGCCTGAAGCTTTCTTT.